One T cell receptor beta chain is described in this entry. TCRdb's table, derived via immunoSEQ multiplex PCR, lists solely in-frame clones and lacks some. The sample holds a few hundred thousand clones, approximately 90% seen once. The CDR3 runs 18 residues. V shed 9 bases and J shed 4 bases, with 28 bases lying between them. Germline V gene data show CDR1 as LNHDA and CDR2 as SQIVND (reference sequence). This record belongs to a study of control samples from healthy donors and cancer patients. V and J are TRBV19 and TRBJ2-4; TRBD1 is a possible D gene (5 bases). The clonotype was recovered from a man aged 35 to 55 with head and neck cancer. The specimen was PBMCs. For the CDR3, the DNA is TGTGCCAGCCAGCAACGTGAAAACAGGCGAGAACCTAAAAACATTCAGTACTTC. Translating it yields CASQQRENRREPKNIQYF.